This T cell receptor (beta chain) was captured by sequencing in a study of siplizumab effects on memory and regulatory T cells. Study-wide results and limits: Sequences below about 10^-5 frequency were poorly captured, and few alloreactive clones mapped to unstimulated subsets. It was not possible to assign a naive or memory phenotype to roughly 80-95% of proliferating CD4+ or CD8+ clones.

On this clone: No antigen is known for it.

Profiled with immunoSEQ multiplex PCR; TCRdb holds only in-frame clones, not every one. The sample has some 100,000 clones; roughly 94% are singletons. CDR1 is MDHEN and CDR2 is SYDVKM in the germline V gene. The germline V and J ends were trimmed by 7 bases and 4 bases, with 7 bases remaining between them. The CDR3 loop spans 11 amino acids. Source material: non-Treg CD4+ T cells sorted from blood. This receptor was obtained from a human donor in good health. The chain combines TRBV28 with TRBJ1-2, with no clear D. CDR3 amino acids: CASTTGYGYTF. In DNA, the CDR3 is TGTGCCAGCACCACGGGCTATGGCTACACCTTC.